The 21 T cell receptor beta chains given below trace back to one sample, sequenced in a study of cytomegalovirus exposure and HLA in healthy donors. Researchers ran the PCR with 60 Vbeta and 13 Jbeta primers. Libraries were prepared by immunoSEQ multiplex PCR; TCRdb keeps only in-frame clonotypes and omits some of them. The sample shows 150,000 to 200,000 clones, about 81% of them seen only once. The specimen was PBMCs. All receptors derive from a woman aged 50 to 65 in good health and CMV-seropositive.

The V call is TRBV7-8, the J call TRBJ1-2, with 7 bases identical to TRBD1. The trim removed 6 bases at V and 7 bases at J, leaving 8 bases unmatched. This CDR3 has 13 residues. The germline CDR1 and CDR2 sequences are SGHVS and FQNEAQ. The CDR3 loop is CASSPEQGCGYTF. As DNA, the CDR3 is TGTGCCAGCAGTCCCGAACAGGGGTGTGGCTACACCTTC. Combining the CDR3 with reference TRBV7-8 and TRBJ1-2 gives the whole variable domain GAGVSQSPRYKVAKRGQDVALRCDPISGHVSLFWYQQALGQGPEFLTYFQNEAQLDKSGLPSDRFFAERPEGSVSTLKIQRTQQEDSAVYLCASSPEQGCGYTFGSGTRLTVV.

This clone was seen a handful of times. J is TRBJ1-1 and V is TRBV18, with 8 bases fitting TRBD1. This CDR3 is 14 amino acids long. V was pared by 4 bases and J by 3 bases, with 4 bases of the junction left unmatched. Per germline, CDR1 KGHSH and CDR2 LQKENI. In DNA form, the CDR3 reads TGTGCCAGCTCACTTGGACAGGGACACACTGAAGCTTTCTTT. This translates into CASSLGQGHTEAFF.

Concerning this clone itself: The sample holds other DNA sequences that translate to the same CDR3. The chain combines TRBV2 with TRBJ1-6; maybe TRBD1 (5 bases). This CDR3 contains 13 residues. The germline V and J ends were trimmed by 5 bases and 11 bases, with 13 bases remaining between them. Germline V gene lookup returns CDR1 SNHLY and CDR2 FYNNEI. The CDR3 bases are TGTGCCAGCAGTACAGGAGCCCAGGCACCCCTCCACTTT. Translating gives CASSTGAQAPLHF.

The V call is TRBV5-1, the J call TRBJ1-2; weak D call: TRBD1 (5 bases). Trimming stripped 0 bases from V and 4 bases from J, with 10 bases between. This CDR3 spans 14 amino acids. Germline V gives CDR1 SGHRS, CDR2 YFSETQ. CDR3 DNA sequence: TGCGCCAGCAGCTTGGCGGGGGGGGGCTATGGCTACACCTTC. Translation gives CASSLAGGGYGYTF.

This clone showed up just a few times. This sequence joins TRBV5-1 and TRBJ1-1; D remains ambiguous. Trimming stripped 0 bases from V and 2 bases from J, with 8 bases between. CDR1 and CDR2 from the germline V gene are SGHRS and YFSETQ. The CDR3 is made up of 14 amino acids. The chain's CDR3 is CASSLEQANTEAFF. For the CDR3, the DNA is TGCGCCAGCAGCTTGGAGCAGGCTAACACTGAAGCTTTCTTT.

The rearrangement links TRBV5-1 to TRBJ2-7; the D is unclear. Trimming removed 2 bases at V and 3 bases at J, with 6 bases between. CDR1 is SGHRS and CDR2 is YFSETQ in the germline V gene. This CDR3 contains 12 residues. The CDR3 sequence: CASSLNNYEQYF. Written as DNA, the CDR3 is TGCGCCAGCAGCTTAAACAACTACGAGCAGTACTTC.

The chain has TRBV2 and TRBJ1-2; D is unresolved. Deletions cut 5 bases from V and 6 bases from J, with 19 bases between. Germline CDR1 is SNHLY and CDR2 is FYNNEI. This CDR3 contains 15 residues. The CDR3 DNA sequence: TGTGCCAGCAGTTTGGGTCCTTCGGGGTCTAATGGCTACACCTTC. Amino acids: CASSLGPSGSNGYTF. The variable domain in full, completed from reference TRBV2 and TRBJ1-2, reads EPEVTQTPSHQVTQMGQEVILRCVPISNHLYFYWYRQILGQKVEFLVSFYNNEISEKSEIFDDQFSVERPDGSNFTLKIRSTKLEDSAMYFCASSLGPSGSNGYTFGSGTRLTVV.

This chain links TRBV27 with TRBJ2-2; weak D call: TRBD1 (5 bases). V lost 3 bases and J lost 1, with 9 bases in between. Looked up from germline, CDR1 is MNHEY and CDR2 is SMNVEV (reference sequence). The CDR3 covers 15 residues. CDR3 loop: CASSLGQVNTGELFF. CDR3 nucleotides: TGTGCCAGCAGTTTGGGGCAGGTGAACACCGGGGAGCTGTTTTTT.

This CDR3 reads CASTKNLNTEAFF. CDR3 bases: TGTGCCAGCACCAAAAACTTGAACACTGAAGCTTTCTTT. The chain carries TRBV6-5 and TRBJ1-1; D is unresolved. The germline gives CDR1 MNHEY, CDR2 SVGAGI. The germline V and J ends were trimmed by 7 bases and 0 bases, with 9 bases remaining between them. The length of the CDR3 is 13 residues.

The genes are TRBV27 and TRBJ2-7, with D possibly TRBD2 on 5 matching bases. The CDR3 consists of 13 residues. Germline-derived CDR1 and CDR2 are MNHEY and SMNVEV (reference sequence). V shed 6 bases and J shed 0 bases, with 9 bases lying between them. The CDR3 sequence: CASSHGLSYEQYF. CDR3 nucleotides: TGTGCCAGCAGCCACGGACTCTCCTACGAGCAGTACTTC.

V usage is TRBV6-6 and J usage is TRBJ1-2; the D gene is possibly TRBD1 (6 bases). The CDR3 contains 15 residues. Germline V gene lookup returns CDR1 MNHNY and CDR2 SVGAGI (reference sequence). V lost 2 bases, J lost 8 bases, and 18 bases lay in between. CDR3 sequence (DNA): TGTGCCAGCAGTTACCGGTCGCAGGGGAGTGAGGGCTACACCTTC. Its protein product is CASSYRSQGSEGYTF.

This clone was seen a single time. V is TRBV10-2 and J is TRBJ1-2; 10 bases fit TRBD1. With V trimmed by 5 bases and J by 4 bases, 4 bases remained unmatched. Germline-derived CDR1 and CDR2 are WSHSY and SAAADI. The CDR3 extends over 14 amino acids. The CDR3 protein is CASSSGTGVYGYTF. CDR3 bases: TGCGCCAGCAGTTCCGGGACAGGGGTCTATGGCTACACCTTC.

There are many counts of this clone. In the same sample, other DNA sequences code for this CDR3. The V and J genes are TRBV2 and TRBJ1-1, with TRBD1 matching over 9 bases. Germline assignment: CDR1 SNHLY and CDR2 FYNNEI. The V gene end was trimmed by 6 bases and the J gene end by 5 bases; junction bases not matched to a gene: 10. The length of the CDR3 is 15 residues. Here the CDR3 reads CASSQQGARGTEAFF. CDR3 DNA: TGTGCCAGCAGCCAACAGGGGGCGCGGGGAACTGAAGCTTTCTTT.

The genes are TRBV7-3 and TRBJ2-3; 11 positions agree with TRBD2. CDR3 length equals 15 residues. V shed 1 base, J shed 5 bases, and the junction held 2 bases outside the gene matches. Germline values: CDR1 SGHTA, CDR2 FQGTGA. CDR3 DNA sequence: TGTGCCAGCAGCTTAATAGCGGGGGGGATAGATACGCAGTATTTT. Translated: CASSLIAGGIDTQYF. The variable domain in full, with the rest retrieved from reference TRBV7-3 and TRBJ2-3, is GAGVSQTPSNKVTEKGKYVELRCDPISGHTALYWYRQSLGQGPEFLIYFQGTGAADDSGLPNDRFFAVRPEGSVSTLKIQRTERGDSAVYLCASSLIAGGIDTQYFGPGTRLTVL.

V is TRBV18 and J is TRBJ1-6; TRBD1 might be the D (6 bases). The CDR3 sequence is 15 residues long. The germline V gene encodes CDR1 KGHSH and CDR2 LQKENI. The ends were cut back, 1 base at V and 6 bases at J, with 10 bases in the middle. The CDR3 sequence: CASSPQGVGNSPLHF. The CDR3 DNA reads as TGTGCCAGCTCACCACAGGGGGTTGGTAATTCACCCCTCCACTTT.

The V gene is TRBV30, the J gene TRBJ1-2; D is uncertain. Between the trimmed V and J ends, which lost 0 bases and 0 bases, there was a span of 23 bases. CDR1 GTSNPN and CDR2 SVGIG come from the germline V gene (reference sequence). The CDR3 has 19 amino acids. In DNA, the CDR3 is TGTGCCTGGAGTGTATCGCGGGCCTACAGCCGAGTCGCTAACTATGGCTACACCTTC. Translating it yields CAWSVSRAYSRVANYGYTF.

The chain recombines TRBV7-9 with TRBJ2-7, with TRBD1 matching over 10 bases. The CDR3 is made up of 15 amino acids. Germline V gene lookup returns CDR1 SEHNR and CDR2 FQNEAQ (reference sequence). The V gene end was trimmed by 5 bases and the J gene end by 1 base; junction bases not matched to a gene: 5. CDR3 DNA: TGTGCCAGCAGCGACGGACAGGGGGTTTCCTACGAGCAGTACTTC. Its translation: CASSDGQGVSYEQYF.

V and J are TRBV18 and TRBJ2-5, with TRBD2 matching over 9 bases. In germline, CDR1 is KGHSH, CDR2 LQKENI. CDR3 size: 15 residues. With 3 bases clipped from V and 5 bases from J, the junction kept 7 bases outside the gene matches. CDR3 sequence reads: CASSPVAGVSETQYF. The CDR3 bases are TGTGCCAGCTCACCTGTAGCGGGGGTTTCTGAGACCCAGTACTTC.

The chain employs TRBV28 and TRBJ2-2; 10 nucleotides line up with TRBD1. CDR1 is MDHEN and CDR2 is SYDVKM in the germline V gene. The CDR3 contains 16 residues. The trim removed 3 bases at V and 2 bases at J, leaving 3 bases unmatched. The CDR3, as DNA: TGTGCCAGCAGTTTGGAGACAGGGGGCAACACCGGGGAGCTGTTTTTT. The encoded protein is CASSLETGGNTGELFF.

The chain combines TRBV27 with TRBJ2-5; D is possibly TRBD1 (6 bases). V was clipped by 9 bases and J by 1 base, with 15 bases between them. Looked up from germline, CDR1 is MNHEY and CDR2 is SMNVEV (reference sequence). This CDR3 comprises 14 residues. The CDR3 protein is CASAWGRTQETQYF. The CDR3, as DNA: TGTGCCAGTGCCTGGGGGCGAACCCAAGAGACCCAGTACTTC.

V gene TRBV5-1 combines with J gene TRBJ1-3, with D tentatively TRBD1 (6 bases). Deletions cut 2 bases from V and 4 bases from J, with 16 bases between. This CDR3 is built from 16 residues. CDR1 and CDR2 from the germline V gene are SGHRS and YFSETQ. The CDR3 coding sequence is TGCGCCAGCAGCTTCGCGGGGGCACTTGGCGGAAACACCATATATTTT. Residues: CASSFAGALGGNTIYF.